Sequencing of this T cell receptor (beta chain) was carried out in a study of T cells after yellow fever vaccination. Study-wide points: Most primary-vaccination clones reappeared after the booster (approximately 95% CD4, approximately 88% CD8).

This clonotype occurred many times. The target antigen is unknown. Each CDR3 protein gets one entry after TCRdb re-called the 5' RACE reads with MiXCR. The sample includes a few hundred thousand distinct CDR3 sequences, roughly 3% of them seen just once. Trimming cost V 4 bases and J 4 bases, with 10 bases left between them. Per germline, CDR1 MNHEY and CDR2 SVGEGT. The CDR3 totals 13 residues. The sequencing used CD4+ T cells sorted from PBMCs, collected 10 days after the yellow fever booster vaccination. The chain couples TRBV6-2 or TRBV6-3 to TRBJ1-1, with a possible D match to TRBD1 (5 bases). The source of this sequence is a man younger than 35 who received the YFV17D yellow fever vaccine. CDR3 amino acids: CASSFLRGTEAFF. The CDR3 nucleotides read TGTGCCAGCAGTTTTCTAAGGGGCACTGAAGCTTTCTTT.